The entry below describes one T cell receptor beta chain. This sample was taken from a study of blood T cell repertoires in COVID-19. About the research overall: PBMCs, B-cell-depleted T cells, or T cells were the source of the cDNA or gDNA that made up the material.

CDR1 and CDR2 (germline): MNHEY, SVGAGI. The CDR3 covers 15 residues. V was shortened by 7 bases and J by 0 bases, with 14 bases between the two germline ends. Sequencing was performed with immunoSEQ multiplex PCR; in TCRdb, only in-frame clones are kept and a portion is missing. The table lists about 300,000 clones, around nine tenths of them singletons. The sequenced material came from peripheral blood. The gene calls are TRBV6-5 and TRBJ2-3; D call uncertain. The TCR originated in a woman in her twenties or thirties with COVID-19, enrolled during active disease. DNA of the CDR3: TGTGCCAGCAATTCCCCGGAGAAGAGCACAGATACGCAGTATTTT. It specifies CASNSPEKSTDTQYF.